The rows below give T cell receptor beta chains drawn from one sample of a study of stem cell transplantation in POMP-related autoinflammatory disease. Sequenced by immunoSEQ multiplex PCR; TCRdb stores in-frame clones only, minus some. In the table there are about 68,000 clones, approximately 90% of which are singletons. Source: CD4+ T cells from PBMCs, taken after stem cell transplantation. These receptors all stem from a human patient with POMP-related autoinflammation and immune dysregulation (PRAID). Some T cells may trace back to the graft donor. CDR3s include the opening cysteine and the closing phenylalanine or tryptophan. The D gene is left open where the match is weak. Clone size is not always given. Where it is, it says once, few, many or a class for expanded clones.

V	size	D	J	length	DNA	CDR3
TRBV2	.	.	TRBJ2-5	12	TGTGCCAGCAGTGCCCCGTTAGAGACCCAGTACTTC	CASSAPLETQYF
TRBV18	.	.	TRBJ2-5	14	TGTGCCAGCTCACCGGGACGAGGGGAAGAGACCCAGTACTTC	CASSPGRGEETQYF
TRBV10-3	.	.	TRBJ2-3	15	TGTGCCATCAGTGAAGATTGGGGGGCCACAGATACGCAGTATTTT	CAISEDWGATDTQYF
TRBV14	.	.	TRBJ1-4	15	TGTGCCAGCAGCCAAGTCACACGGACTAATGAAAAACTGTTTTTT	CASSQVTRTNEKLFF
TRBV11-3	once	TRBD1	TRBJ2-7	13	TGTGCCAGCAGCTTATCACAGGGGGAAGAGCAGTACTTC	CASSLSQGEEQYF
TRBV28	.	.	TRBJ1-5	14	TGTGCCAGCAGTTTGGGCAGAAAGGATCAGCCCCAGCATTTT	CASSLGRKDQPQHF
TRBV7-8	.	TRBD2	TRBJ2-3	16	TGTGCCAGCAGAACTAGCGGGGGGGGATTCACAGATACGCAGTATTTT	CASRTSGGGFTDTQYF
TRBV6-1	.	TRBD1	TRBJ2-2	15	TGTGCCAGCAGTGAAAGTGCAGGGGGCACCGGGGAGCTGTTTTTT	CASSESAGGTGELFF
TRBV18	.	TRBD1	TRBJ1-2	16	TGTGCCAGCTCACCGGCAGGGGGCTTTGTCTCGCGTGGCTACACCTTC	CASSPAGGFVSRGYTF
TRBV20-1	.	TRBD2	TRBJ2-7	16	TGCAGTGCTATTGAAATTAGGGCTAGCGGGAGCTACGAGCAGTACTTC	CSAIEIRASGSYEQYF
TRBV2	.	.	TRBJ2-2	15	TGTGCCAGCAGTGTGCCAGGGGAATACACCGGGGAGCTGTTTTTT	CASSVPGEYTGELFF
TRBV2	.	TRBD2	TRBJ2-3	14	TGTGCCACTAGGACTAGCGGGAACACAGATACGCAGTATTTT	CATRTSGNTDTQYF
TRBV9	.	.	TRBJ2-3	14	TGTGCCAGCAGCGTTAGCGGTAGTTCAGATACGCAGTATTTT	CASSVSGSSDTQYF
TRBV3-1/TRBV3-2	.	.	TRBJ1-1	14	TGTGCCAGCAGCCAACAGGGAGGGTGGACTGAAGCTTTCTTT	CASSQQGGWTEAFF
TRBV24-1	.	.	TRBJ1-5	13	TGTGCCACCAGTGGCCGACAAGGGCAGCCCCAGCATTTT	CATSGRQGQPQHF
TRBV7-2	.	.	TRBJ1-1	14	TGTGCCAGCAGCTTAAGGGCAGGGATTACTGAAGCTTTCTTT	CASSLRAGITEAFF
TRBV5-6	.	.	TRBJ2-1	15	TGTGCCAGCGGCCTCGTGGGGAGCTCCTACAATGAGCAGTTCTTC	CASGLVGSSYNEQFF